Detailed here is one TCR beta chain. The record originates from a study of metastatic and nonmetastatic thyroid tumors. Background on the study: Patients with malignant and benign thyroid disease provided blood and tumor or nodule tissue, whose repertoires were compared.

Original processing methods: A classifier for distant metastasis in papillary thyroid cancer was constructed using CDR3 differences observed across clinicopathological groups. TCRdb re-analyzed the PCR reads through MiXCR. TCRdb's processing, not the study's, gives the V and J calls here. The sample lists about 21,000 clones; 28% were seen once. After removal of 4 bases from V and 6 bases from J, the junction contained 10 bases not matched to a gene. The CDR3 contains 16 residues. Per the germline V gene, CDR1 is LGHDT and CDR2 is YNNKEL (reference sequence). Prior to thyroid surgery, none of the patients had received any treatment.

The sequence came from a male donor with papillary thyroid cancer or a benign thyroid nodule (not recorded which). Some clones in this sample may be carry-over from other donors' samples. Input material: tumor tissue. V gene TRBV3-1 combines with J gene TRBJ2-2, with 8 bases that match TRBD2. This CDR3 is CASSPPGVAGSGELFF. The CDR3 DNA sequence: TGTGCCAGCAGCCCCCCCGGGGTAGCGGGATCCGGGGAGCTGTTTTTT.